This TCR beta chain was recorded in a study of blood T cell repertoires in COVID-19. Study details: Whether acute or convalescent, the COVID-19 samples came from the United States, Italy and Spain. T cells, B-cell-depleted T cells, or PBMCs provided the cDNA or gDNA that served as material.

This CDR3 has 13 amino acids. V was trimmed by 5 bases and J by 0 bases, leaving 7 bases between them. Germline V gene data show CDR1 as MNHNY and CDR2 as SVGAGI (reference sequence). In the study's own analysis: Reference gene primers were amplified, and this amplification served to estimate nucleated cell counts. Sequencing was performed with immunoSEQ multiplex PCR; in TCRdb, only in-frame clones are kept and a portion is missing. The V and J calls and clone size are taken from that table; D and trimming were inferred from the DNA. The sample includes 270,000 or so clones, around 82% of them seen just once.

Sequencing was carried out using peripheral blood. The rearrangement joins TRBV6-6 to TRBJ1-2; D is perhaps TRBD1 (5 bases). This receptor was obtained from a human donor in a cohort sampled during active COVID-19. The CDR3 sequence is CASSPTANYGYTF. The CDR3 bases are TGTGCCAGCAGTCCGACAGCTAACTATGGCTACACCTTC.